This paragraph reports one T cell receptor (beta chain). This sample stems from a study of blood T cell repertoires in COVID-19. Study details: T cells, B-cell-depleted T cells, or PBMCs provided the cDNA or gDNA that served as material.

Produced via immunoSEQ multiplex PCR; TCRdb's table is partial and in-frame only. The sample comprises 110,000 or so clones, 80% to 90% of which are singletons, and 6% to 9.5% rests with the top ten. The CDR3 loop spans 18 amino acids. V was pared by 5 bases and J by 1 base, with 23 bases between. Germline V gene lookup returns CDR1 MDHEN and CDR2 SYDVKM. The source of this sequence is a man between 65 and 79 years old who had recovered from COVID-19. This sequence joins TRBV28 and TRBJ1-2; D is undetermined. The sequenced sample was peripheral blood. CDR3 DNA: TGTGCCAGCAGTCCCCCCCGGGTCTCGTCTACCTTTAACTATGGCTACACCTTC. It translates to CASSPPRVSSTFNYGYTF.